These 29 T cell receptor beta chains were all obtained from the same sample, sequenced in a study of blood T cell repertoires in COVID-19. TCRdb's table, derived via immunoSEQ multiplex PCR, lists solely in-frame clones and lacks some. The sample includes 200,000 to 250,000 clones, 85% to 90% of them seen just once. Sequencing was done on a sample of PBMCs or T cells enriched from blood (not recorded which). Every receptor here comes from a woman between 45 and 60 years old who had recovered from COVID-19.

V is TRBV20-1 and J is TRBJ1-1, with D unresolved. The CDR3 loop spans 11 amino acids. Trimming stripped 3 bases from V and 7 bases from J, with 9 bases between. From germline, CDR1 is DFQATT and CDR2 SNEGSKA (reference sequence). The CDR3 reads CSASNYNEAFF. CDR3 in DNA: TGCAGTGCTAGTAATTATAATGAAGCTTTCTTT.

The CDR3 DNA reads as TGTGCCAGTAGTATAGCAGCCGGGACAGCGACCGGTCAGCCCCAGCATTTT. Its translation is CASSIAAGTATGQPQHF. The chain couples TRBV19 to TRBJ1-5; TRBD1 matches 7 bases. CDR3 length equals 17 residues. Trimming cost V 1 base and J 6 bases; bases outside gene matches: 12. Germline-derived CDR1 and CDR2 are LNHDA and SQIVND (reference sequence).

The chain uses TRBV2 and TRBJ2-7; TRBD2 matches at 10 bases. V was clipped by 3 bases and J by 5 bases; unmatched bases: 13. Per the germline V gene, CDR1 is SNHLY and CDR2 is FYNNEI. The CDR3 sequence is 17 residues long. CDR3 bases: TGTGCCAGCAGTGATCATCAGCGGGAGGGCCGGGGGAACGAGCAGTACTTC. Translated, it gives CASSDHQREGRGNEQYF. Using reference TRBV2 and TRBJ2-7 for the parts outside the CDR3, the full variable domain is EPEVTQTPSHQVTQMGQEVILRCVPISNHLYFYWYRQILGQKVEFLVSFYNNEISEKSEIFDDQFSVERPDGSNFTLKIRSTKLEDSAMYFCASSDHQREGRGNEQYFGPGTRLTVT.

V and J are TRBV6-1 and TRBJ2-5; D is perhaps TRBD1 (6 bases). From germline, CDR1 is MNHNS and CDR2 SASEGT. This CDR3 has 15 residues. Trimming left V 0 bases short and J 5 bases short, with 13 bases between. The DNA of the CDR3 is TGTGCCAGCAGTGAAGCGCAGGGGTCGGTTGAGACCCAGTACTTC. As protein: CASSEAQGSVETQYF.

Worth noting for this clone: This sample also contains other DNA sequences that code for the same CDR3. This chain uses TRBV28 with TRBJ1-2, with a weak D call TRBD1 (5 bases). Looked up from germline, CDR1 is MDHEN and CDR2 is SYDVKM. The CDR3 consists of 13 residues. Trimming pared 2 bases from V and 3 bases from J, leaving 7 bases between. CDR3 loop: CASSLGRDYGYTF. DNA of the CDR3: TGTGCCAGCAGTTTAGGCAGGGACTATGGCTACACCTTC.

The rearrangement uses TRBV20-1 and TRBJ2-2; 9 bases are a match to TRBD2. This CDR3 region has 16 residues. Trimming took 3 bases from V and 3 from J; bases not matched to a gene: 8. CDR1 and CDR2 (germline): DFQATT, SNEGSKA (reference sequence). The CDR3: CSASVPAGGHTGELFF. CDR3 in DNA: TGCAGTGCTAGTGTACCAGCGGGAGGCCACACCGGGGAGCTGTTTTTT.

V and J are TRBV11-2 and TRBJ1-2, with D possibly being TRBD1 (5 bases). In germline, CDR1 is SGHAT, CDR2 FQNNGV. The CDR3 is 14 amino acids. Trimming left V 4 bases short and J 4 bases short, with 13 bases between. This CDR3 reads CASSSGDGRYGYTF. DNA for the CDR3: TGTGCCAGCAGCTCGGGGGACGGACGCTATGGCTACACCTTC.

This chain joins TRBV29-1 and TRBJ2-7; D is unclear. The CDR3 loop spans 10 amino acids. The germline V gene encodes CDR1 SQVTM and CDR2 ANQGSEA. V was clipped by 4 bases and J by 3 bases, with 4 bases between them. The CDR3, as DNA: TGCAGCGTTGTAATCTACGAGCAGTACTTC. This codes for CSVVIYEQYF.

This clone has just a few counts. V gene TRBV4-1 combines with J gene TRBJ2-7; perhaps TRBD1 as D (6 bases). Germline assignment: CDR1 MGHRA and CDR2 YSYEKL. V dropped 4 bases and J dropped 5 bases, with 18 bases sitting between them. This CDR3 contains 15 residues. This CDR3 reads CASSPLRGSLHEQYF. Here the CDR3 DNA reads TGCGCCAGCAGCCCCCTAAGGGGGAGTTTGCACGAGCAGTACTTC.

The V call is TRBV10-3, the J call TRBJ1-2, with TRBD1 as a possible D gene (6 bases). This CDR3 contains 12 residues. Trimming took 9 bases from V and 3 from J, leaving 11 bases between them. Germline CDR1 ENHRY, CDR2 SYGVKD. CDR3 DNA: TGTGCCATACAGGGAGAGGACTATGGCTACACCTTC. As protein: CAIQGEDYGYTF.

This clone was counted between two and nine times. The genes are TRBV5-5 and TRBJ1-2, with D possibly TRBD1 on 6 matching bases. This CDR3 contains 15 residues. Trimming shortened V by 0 bases and J by 4 bases, and 13 bases separated the two germline ends. Germline V gives CDR1 SGHKS, CDR2 YYEKEE (reference sequence). In DNA form, the CDR3 reads TGTGCCAGCAGCTTGGCCGAGGACAGTCGCTATGGCTACACCTTC. It codes for CASSLAEDSRYGYTF.

Here the CDR3 reads CASSLRNEQFF. DNA for the CDR3: TGTGCCAGCAGTTTGCGCAATGAGCAGTTCTTC. The chain is built from TRBV27 and TRBJ2-1, with no clear D. This CDR3 is 11 amino acids long. CDR1 is MNHEY and CDR2 is SMNVEV in the germline V gene (reference sequence). Trimming pared 3 bases from V and 6 bases from J, leaving 3 bases between.

The rearrangement uses TRBV11-3 and TRBJ1-3; 7 nucleotides match TRBD1. With 5 bases clipped from V and 0 bases from J, the junction kept 7 bases outside the gene matches. Germline CDR1 SGHNT, CDR2 YENEEA. The CDR3 contains 16 residues. DNA of the CDR3: TGTGCCAGCAGCCTTGGGGGACAGCACTCTGGAAACACCATATATTTT. Residues: CASSLGGQHSGNTIYF. The full variable domain, its missing parts supplied by reference TRBV11-3 and TRBJ1-3, is EAGVVQSPRYKIIEKKQPVAFWCNPISGHNTLYWYLQNLGQGPELLIRYENEEAVDDSQLPKDRFSAERLKGVDSTLKIQPAELGDSAVYLCASSLGGQHSGNTIYFGEGSWLTVV.

The rearrangement uses TRBV27 and TRBJ2-7, with TRBD1 identical over 8 bases. Per the germline V gene, CDR1 is MNHEY and CDR2 is SMNVEV (reference sequence). This CDR3 spans 14 amino acids. Trimming at V came to 2 bases and at J to 2 bases, leaving 2 bases not matched to a gene. This CDR3 reads CASSLVGQAYEQYF. The DNA for the CDR3 is TGTGCCAGCAGTTTAGTGGGACAGGCCTACGAGCAGTACTTC.

This clone showed up just a few times. The rearrangement joins TRBV5-1 to TRBJ2-7; D is perhaps TRBD2 (7 bases). Per germline, CDR1 SGHRS and CDR2 YFSETQ. The V end lost 1 base, the J end lost 4 bases, and 15 bases lay between the germline ends. The CDR3 covers 15 residues. Written as DNA, the CDR3 is TGCGCCAGCAGCTTGATCTCGGGAGGACAGTACGAGCAGTACTTC. Amino acids: CASSLISGGQYEQYF.

The CDR3 is CASSITQGGYEQYF. CDR3 DNA: TGTGCCAGTAGTATCACGCAGGGTGGTTACGAGCAGTACTTC. This chain joins TRBV19 and TRBJ2-7, with D tentatively TRBD1 (5 bases). This CDR3 is built from 14 residues. V was clipped by 3 bases and J by 4 bases, with 13 bases between them. Germline CDR1 LNHDA, CDR2 SQIVND (reference sequence).

The chain joins TRBV30 to TRBJ1-5; no clear D. This CDR3 has 13 residues. Germline CDR1 is GTSNPN and CDR2 is SVGIG (reference sequence). V lost 0 bases, J lost 5 bases, and 8 bases lay in between. The CDR3 protein is CAWSVSGDQPQHF. CDR3 nucleotides: TGTGCCTGGAGTGTAAGCGGGGATCAGCCCCAGCATTTT.

The chain combines TRBV2 with TRBJ2-3; D remains unclear. The CDR3 extends over 14 amino acids. Germline CDR1 reads SNHLY; CDR2 reads FYNNEI. Trimming pared 8 bases from V and 4 bases from J, leaving 16 bases between. In nucleotides, the CDR3 is TGTGCCAGCCACCTATTAGCCGGTGCAGATACGCAGTATTTT. This encodes CASHLLAGADTQYF.

The rearrangement links TRBV6-5 to TRBJ1-2, with a tentative D call TRBD1 (5 bases). Trimming removed 5 bases from V and 2 bases from J, with 12 bases in between. This CDR3 has 14 amino acids. Germline V gene sequence: CDR1 MNHEY, CDR2 SVGAGI. DNA of the CDR3: TGTGCCAGCAGTCCAACCGGGGGAAACTATGGCTACACCTTC. Residues: CASSPTGGNYGYTF.

The chain couples TRBV10-1 to TRBJ2-7; possible D gene TRBD2, 5 bases. V dropped 8 bases and J dropped 0 bases, with 14 bases sitting between them. Germline lookup yields CDR1 WNHNN and CDR2 SYGVQD (reference sequence). The CDR3 loop spans 14 amino acids. The CDR3 loop is CASEAAANSYEQYF. CDR3 sequence (DNA): TGCGCCAGCGAAGCGGCCGCGAACTCCTACGAGCAGTACTTC.

The chain uses TRBV19 and TRBJ1-1, with TRBD1 matching 7 bases. The CDR3 spans 15 residues. Germline CDR1 LNHDA, CDR2 SQIVND (reference sequence). Unmatched junction bases numbered 7, after V lost 5 bases and J lost 1 base. CDR3 nucleotide sequence: TGTGCCAGTAGTTCCGGAGACAGGGCGAACACTGAAGCTTTCTTT. Residues: CASSSGDRANTEAFF.

The chain carries TRBV18 and TRBJ2-1; tentatively, D is TRBD2 (5 bases). Trimming took off 3 bases at V and 6 bases at J, with 12 bases between the two ends. CDR3 length equals 14 residues. The V gene's germline CDR1 is KGHSH and CDR2 LQKENI. The CDR3 sequence: CASSPPPAGNEQFF. The CDR3 region has the DNA TGTGCCAGCTCACCCCCTCCTGCGGGCAATGAGCAGTTCTTC.

In DNA, the CDR3 is TGTGCCAGCAGCCAAGCTAGCGGGTCGACGGGTGAGCAGTTCTTC. Its protein is CASSQASGSTGEQFF. The V gene is TRBV3-1 (or the pseudogene TRBV3-2), the J gene TRBJ2-1, with TRBD2 matching 8 bases. The V gene end was trimmed by 1 base and the J gene end by 9 bases; junction bases not matched to a gene: 8. Germline CDR1 reads LGHDT; CDR2 reads YNNKEL (reference sequence). This CDR3 contains 15 residues.

Only one count was recorded for this clone. The V gene is TRBV18, the J gene TRBJ1-3; D not resolved. This CDR3 is 16 amino acids long. The germline V gene encodes CDR1 KGHSH and CDR2 LQKENI. V was cut by 4 bases and J by 0 bases, with 13 bases left in between. In DNA, the CDR3 is TGTGCCAGCTCACGAATGACTGCGAGCTCTGGAAACACCATATATTTT. Translating gives CASSRMTASSGNTIYF.

The genes are TRBV5-4 and TRBJ2-3; 9 bases fit TRBD1. Germline lookup yields CDR1 SGHNT and CDR2 YYREEE (reference sequence). The CDR3 spans 15 residues. V lost 4 bases, J lost 6 bases, and 9 bases stayed unmatched. CDR3 sequence: CASSQDTGGADTQYF. The CDR3 nucleotides are TGTGCCAGCAGCCAAGACACAGGGGGCGCTGATACGCAGTATTTT.

V gene TRBV7-6 combines with J gene TRBJ1-4; the D is unclear. This CDR3 region has 15 residues. Germline values: CDR1 SGHVS, CDR2 FNYEAQ. The V gene lost 1 base and the J gene lost 8 bases, with 14 bases spanning the gap. The CDR3 nucleotides read TGTGCCAGCAGCTTAGGTGTGGGCAGGAAGGAAAAACTGTTTTTT. Translating gives CASSLGVGRKEKLFF.

The rearrangement joins TRBV6-2 or TRBV6-3 to TRBJ1-1, with TRBD1 as a possible D gene (6 bases). Trimming removed 3 bases at V and 1 base at J, with 12 bases between. The germline V gene encodes CDR1 MNHEY and CDR2 SVGEGT. The CDR3 extends over 15 amino acids. The CDR3 region has the DNA TGTGCCAGCAGTTATCTGGGGGCGAAGAACACTGAAGCTTTCTTT. Translation: CASSYLGAKNTEAFF.

The chain carries TRBV6-1 and TRBJ1-2; a possible D gene is TRBD1 (6 bases). This CDR3 is built from 14 residues. Germline-derived CDR1 and CDR2 are MNHNS and SASEGT. Trimming shortened V by 3 bases and J by 8 bases, and 16 bases separated the two germline ends. CDR3 sequence (DNA): TGTGCCAGCAGTGATAAAGGCAGGGGCGAAGGCTACACCTTC. This sequence encodes CASSDKGRGEGYTF.

The V and J genes are TRBV27 and TRBJ2-1; no clear D. Between the trimmed V and J ends, which lost 4 bases and 6 bases, there was a span of 19 bases. Germline CDR1 and CDR2: MNHEY and SMNVEV (reference sequence). There are 16 residues in the CDR3. DNA for the CDR3: TGTGCCAGCAGTTCCTGGGCCAGTTTCCCTCCCAATGAGCAGTTCTTC. It encodes CASSSWASFPPNEQFF.